What follows describes a single T cell receptor (beta chain). Participants came from some 26 US areas, aged about 18 to 89 years. Assignment of participants to cohorts was predicated upon participant-reported clinical history. Data came from immunoSEQ multiplex PCR; TCRdb stores just in-frame clones and leaves some out. The table lists around 230,000 clones, approximately 88% of them singletons, with 2% to 2.5% in the top ten. The source of the sample is a study of blood T cell repertoires in COVID-19. The overall study: PBMCs, B-cell-depleted T cells, or T cells provided the cDNA or gDNA that made up the material.

Between the trimmed V and J ends, which lost 4 bases and 0 bases, there was a span of 15 bases. CDR1 and CDR2 from the germline V gene are KGHSH and LQKENI. The CDR3 sequence is 16 residues long. V and J are TRBV18 and TRBJ1-1; perhaps TRBD1 as D (5 bases). The sequence was collected from a woman in her forties with acute COVID-19. Material for sequencing was PBMCs or T cells enriched from blood (not recorded which). CDR3 amino acids: CASSQIGMTVNTEAFF. The CDR3 coding sequence is TGTGCCAGCTCACAGATTGGGATGACAGTGAACACTGAAGCTTTCTTT.